Sequencing of this T cell receptor beta chain was carried out in a study of identifying expanded T cells in peripheral blood. Germline V CDR1 and CDR2: KGHSH, LQKENI. V was pared by 6 bases and J by 0 bases, with 8 bases of the junction left unmatched. The CDR3 is 17 residues long. Profiled with immunoSEQ multiplex PCR; TCRdb holds only in-frame clones, not every one. This sample has approximately 100,000 clones; about nine tenths occur once, and the top ten carry about 3.9%. This clone appeared a single time. The sample taken for sequencing was blood. This TCR derives from a person aged 18 to 69 in good health. The gene calls are TRBV18 and TRBJ2-6, with 7 positions matching TRBD1. The CDR3 DNA follows: TGTGCCAGCTCCCCGACAGGGCCTTTCTCTGGGGCCAACGTCCTGACTTTC. It yields the protein CASSPTGPFSGANVLTF. Looking up the rest from reference TRBV18 and TRBJ2-6 gives the full variable domain: NAGVMQNPRHLVRRRGQEARLRCSPMKGHSHVYWYRQLPEEGLKFMVYLQKENIIDESGMPKERFSAEFPKEGPSILRIQQVVRGDSAAYFCASSPTGPFSGANVLTFGAGSRLTVL.